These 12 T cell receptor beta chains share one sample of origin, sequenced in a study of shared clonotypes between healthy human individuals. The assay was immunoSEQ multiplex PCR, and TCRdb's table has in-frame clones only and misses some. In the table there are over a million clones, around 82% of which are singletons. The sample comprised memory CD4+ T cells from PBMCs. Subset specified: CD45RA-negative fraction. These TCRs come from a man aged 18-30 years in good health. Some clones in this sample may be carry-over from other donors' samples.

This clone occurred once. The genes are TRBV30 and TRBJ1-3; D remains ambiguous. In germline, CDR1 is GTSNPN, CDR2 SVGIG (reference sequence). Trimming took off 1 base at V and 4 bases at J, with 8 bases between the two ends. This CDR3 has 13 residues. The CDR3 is CAWSEGLGNTIYF. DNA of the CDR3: TGTGCCTGGAGTGAAGGTTTGGGAAACACCATATATTTT.

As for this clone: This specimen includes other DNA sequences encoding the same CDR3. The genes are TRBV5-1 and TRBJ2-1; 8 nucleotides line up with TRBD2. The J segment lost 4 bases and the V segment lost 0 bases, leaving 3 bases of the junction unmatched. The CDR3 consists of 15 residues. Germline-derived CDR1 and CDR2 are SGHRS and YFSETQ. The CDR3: CASSLGAGVYNEQFF. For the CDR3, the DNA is TGCGCCAGCAGCTTGGGAGCGGGAGTTTACAATGAGCAGTTCTTC.

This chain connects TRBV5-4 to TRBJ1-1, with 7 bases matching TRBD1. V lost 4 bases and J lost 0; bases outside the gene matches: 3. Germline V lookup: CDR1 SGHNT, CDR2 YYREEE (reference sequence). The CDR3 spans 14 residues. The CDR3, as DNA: TGTGCCAGCAGCCGGGGACAGCTGAACACTGAAGCTTTCTTT. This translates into CASSRGQLNTEAFF.

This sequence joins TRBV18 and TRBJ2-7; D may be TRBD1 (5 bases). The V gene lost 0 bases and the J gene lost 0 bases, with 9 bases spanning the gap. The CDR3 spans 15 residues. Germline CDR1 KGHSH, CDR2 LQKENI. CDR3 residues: CASSPPQGYSYEQYF. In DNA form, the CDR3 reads TGTGCCAGCTCACCACCCCAGGGTTACTCCTACGAGCAGTACTTC.

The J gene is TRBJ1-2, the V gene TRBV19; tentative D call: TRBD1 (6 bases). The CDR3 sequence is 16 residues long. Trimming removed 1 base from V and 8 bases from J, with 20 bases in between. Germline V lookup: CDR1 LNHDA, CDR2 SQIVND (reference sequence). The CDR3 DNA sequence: TGTGCCAGTAGTATAGCCCTAGGGCAGGGGCTTGACGGCTACACCTTC. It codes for CASSIALGQGLDGYTF. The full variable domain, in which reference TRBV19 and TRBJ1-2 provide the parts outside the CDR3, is DGGITQSPKYLFRKEGQNVTLSCEQNLNHDAMYWYRQDPGQGLRLIYYSQIVNDFQKGDIAEGYSVSREKKESFPLTVTSAQKNPTAFYLCASSIALGQGLDGYTFGSGTRLTVV.

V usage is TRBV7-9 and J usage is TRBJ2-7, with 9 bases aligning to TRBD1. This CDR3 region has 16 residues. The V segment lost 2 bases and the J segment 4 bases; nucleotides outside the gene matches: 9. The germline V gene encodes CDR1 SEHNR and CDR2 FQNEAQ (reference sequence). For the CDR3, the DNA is TGTGCCAGCAGCTTACTATTGGGACAGGGTGCTTACGAGCAGTACTTC. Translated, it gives CASSLLLGQGAYEQYF. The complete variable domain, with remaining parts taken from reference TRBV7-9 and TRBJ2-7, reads DTGVSQNPRHKITKRGQNVTFRCDPISEHNRLYWYRQTLGQGPEFLTYFQNEAQLEKSRLLSDRFSAERPKGSFSTLEIQRTEQGDSAMYLCASSLLLGQGAYEQYFGPGTRLTVT.

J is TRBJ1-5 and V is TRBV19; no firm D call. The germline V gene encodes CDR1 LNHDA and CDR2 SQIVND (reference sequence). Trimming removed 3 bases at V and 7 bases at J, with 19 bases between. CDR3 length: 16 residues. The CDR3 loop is CASSMVWQTTKQPQHF. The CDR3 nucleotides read TGTGCCAGTAGTATGGTTTGGCAGACGACAAAACAGCCCCAGCATTTT.

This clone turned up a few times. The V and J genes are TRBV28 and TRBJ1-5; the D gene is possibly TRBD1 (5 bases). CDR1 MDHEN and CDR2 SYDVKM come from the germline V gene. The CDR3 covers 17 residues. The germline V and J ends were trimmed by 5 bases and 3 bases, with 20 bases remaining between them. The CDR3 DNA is TGTGCCAGCAGTAAACCCGGGGCACAGGCCTACAATCAGCCCCAGCATTTT. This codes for CASSKPGAQAYNQPQHF.

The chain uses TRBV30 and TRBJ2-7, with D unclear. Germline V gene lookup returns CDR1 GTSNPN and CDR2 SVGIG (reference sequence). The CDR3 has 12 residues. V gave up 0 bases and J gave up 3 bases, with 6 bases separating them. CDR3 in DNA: TGTGCCTGGAGTGTGAGAAGCTACGAGCAGTACTTC. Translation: CAWSVRSYEQYF.

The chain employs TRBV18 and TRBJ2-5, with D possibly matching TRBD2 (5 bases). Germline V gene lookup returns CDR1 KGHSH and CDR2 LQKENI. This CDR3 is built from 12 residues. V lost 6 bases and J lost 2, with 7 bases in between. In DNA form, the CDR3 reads TGTGCCAGCTCCGGGAATCAAGAGACCCAGTACTTC. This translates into CASSGNQETQYF.

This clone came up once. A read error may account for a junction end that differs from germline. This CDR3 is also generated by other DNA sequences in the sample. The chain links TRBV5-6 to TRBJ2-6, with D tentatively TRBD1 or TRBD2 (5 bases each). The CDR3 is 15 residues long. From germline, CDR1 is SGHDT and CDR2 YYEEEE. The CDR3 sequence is CASSLSGTGANVLTF. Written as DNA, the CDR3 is TGTGCCAGCAGCCTTTCGGGAACTGGGGCTAACGTCCTGACTTTC.

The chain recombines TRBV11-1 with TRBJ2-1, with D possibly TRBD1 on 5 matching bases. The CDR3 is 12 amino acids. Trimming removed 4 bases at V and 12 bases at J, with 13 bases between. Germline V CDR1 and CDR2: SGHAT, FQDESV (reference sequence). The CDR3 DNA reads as TGTGCCAGCAGCTCCTCAGGGTCCACGCAGTTCTTC. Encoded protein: CASSSSGSTQFF.